Following are 24 T cell receptor beta chains from one sample sequenced in a study of naive and memory T cell subsets (dated by TCRdb to about 2017). Their antigens remain unidentified. What the authors observed across the whole study: A few larger clonotypes were found in naive repertoires, especially CD8, and these larger clonotypes were possibly memory cells re-expressing CD45RA.

The library was prepared using UMI-ligation and nested PCR. The instrument was an Illumina MiSeq. To cover both TRBC1 and TRBC2, the beta constant-region primer consisted of an equimolar mix of two oligonucleotides. Four rounds of PCR were used to amplify ligated cDNA, with nested alpha and beta constant-region primers being used together with the SP2 primer. TCRdb trimmed the raw reads at Q25, called clones with MiXCR and kept productive beta chains. Rows are unified per CDR3 protein, each entry keeping the most common DNA and genes. For this sample the table gives roughly 140,000 distinct CDR3 sequences, of which roughly a fifth were detected only once. 0.5% to 0.75% of the sample belongs to the ten largest clones. Sequenced sample: naive CD8+ T cells from blood. The label giving this sample's cell subset or site can be read as: naive T cells, CD45RA high CD27+. The receptor source for this set is a human donor in good health.

The gene calls are TRBV24-1 and TRBJ1-1; TRBD1 might be the D (5 bases). Germline V lookup: CDR1 KGHDR, CDR2 SFDVKD. The V gene lost 3 bases and the J gene lost 3 bases, with 7 bases spanning the gap. The CDR3 covers 13 residues. CDR3 region: CATSDAQDTEAFF. The CDR3 DNA reads TGTGCCACCAGTGATGCACAGGACACTGAAGCTTTCTTT.

This clonotype was observed a few times. This rearrangement joins TRBV6-6 to TRBJ2-1, with 13 nucleotides matching TRBD2. V lost 1 base and J lost 8; bases outside the gene matches: 11. Germline assignment: CDR1 MNHNY and CDR2 SVGAGI (reference sequence). The CDR3 has 18 residues. The CDR3, as DNA: TGTGCCAGCAGTTACTATCGTGGACTAGCGGGAGCCGCGGATGAGCAGTTCTTC. Its protein product is CASSYYRGLAGAADEQFF.

The gene calls are TRBV29-1 and TRBJ1-2, with TRBD1 as a possible D gene (5 bases). The CDR3 contains 14 residues. V was shortened by 6 bases and J by 4 bases, with 18 bases between the two germline ends. The germline CDR1 and CDR2 sequences are SQVTM and ANQGSEA. The CDR3 is CSVPSTRGFYGYTF. CDR3 DNA: TGCAGCGTCCCCTCTACGAGGGGTTTCTATGGCTACACCTTC.

This chain uses TRBV29-1 with TRBJ2-7; 8 bases match TRBD1. V dropped 3 bases and J dropped 1; count of bases not matched to a gene: 5. The CDR3 sequence is 14 residues long. From germline, CDR1 is SQVTM and CDR2 ANQGSEA. This CDR3 is CSVEDRVGSYEQYF. The CDR3 nucleotides read TGCAGCGTTGAGGACAGGGTTGGATCCTACGAGCAGTACTTC.

This clonotype was seen many times. CDR3 protein: CASSTNTGELFF. CDR3 coding DNA: TGTGCCAGCAGCACCAACACCGGGGAGCTGTTTTTT. J is TRBJ2-2 and V is TRBV5-4; D gene unclear. Germline values: CDR1 SGHNT, CDR2 YYREEE (reference sequence). The CDR3 covers 12 residues. Trimming stripped 4 bases from V and 2 bases from J, with 3 bases between.

This sequence joins TRBV6-5 and TRBJ1-4; TRBD1 is a possible D gene (5 bases). The CDR3 covers 13 residues. Trimming left V 6 bases short and J 4 bases short, with 9 bases between. Germline loops: CDR1 MNHEY, CDR2 SVGAGI. The CDR3 bases are TGTGCCAGCAGCAGGGACGGTAATGAAAAACTGTTTTTT. Translation: CASSRDGNEKLFF.

As regards this clonotype: Relative to the germline gene, one junction end is altered; a read error may explain this. The rearrangement uses TRBV5-8 and TRBJ1-1; D ambiguous. The CDR3 covers 8 residues. From germline, CDR1 is SGHTS and CDR2 YDEGEE. The CDR3 is CASSPGYF. The CDR3 DNA reads as TGTGCCAGCTCTCCGGGTTACTTT.

The chain has TRBV20-1 and TRBJ1-1, with D maybe TRBD1 (5 bases). Trimming took off 0 bases at V and 0 bases at J, with 11 bases between the two ends. The CDR3 runs to 15 residues. CDR1 and CDR2 from the germline V gene are DFQATT and SNEGSKA (reference sequence). The CDR3 DNA is TGCAGTGCTAGAGAACAGACAGTACTGAACACTGAAGCTTTCTTT. Its protein product is CSAREQTVLNTEAFF.

This clonotype was seen a few times. The chain employs TRBV28 and TRBJ1-5; no firm D call. Germline V gene lookup returns CDR1 MDHEN and CDR2 SYDVKM. With 9 bases removed from V and 0 bases from J, the gap between germline ends came to 15 bases. The CDR3 extends over 15 amino acids. The CDR3 here is CASSTRKYSNQPQHF. The CDR3, as DNA: TGTGCCAGTTCCACGCGAAAATATAGCAATCAGCCCCAGCATTTT.

This clonotype was counted a few times. The chain is built from TRBV12-3 or TRBV12-4 and TRBJ1-6; 9 nucleotides line up with TRBD1. V was pared by 4 bases and J by 6 bases, with 4 bases of the junction left unmatched. CDR3 length equals 15 residues. CDR3 sequence (DNA): TGTGCCAGCAGTTCTGGGACAGGGCTTAATTCACCCCTCCACTTT. Protein: CASSSGTGLNSPLHF.

A few counts support this clonotype. J is TRBJ2-7 and V is TRBV27; 7 bases align to TRBD2. Germline CDR1 is MNHEY and CDR2 is SMNVEV (reference sequence). The V segment lost 5 bases and the J segment 3 bases; nucleotides outside the gene matches: 13. The CDR3 totals 16 residues. The chain's CDR3 is CASSLEASGILYEQYF. CDR3 bases: TGTGCCAGCAGTCTCGAAGCTAGCGGCATACTCTACGAGCAGTACTTC.

The sample holds a few counts of this clonotype. V and J are TRBV6-5 and TRBJ2-7; 7 bases line up with TRBD1. Trimming at V came to 7 bases and at J to 2 bases, leaving 8 bases not matched to a gene. The CDR3 covers 14 residues. Per germline, CDR1 MNHEY and CDR2 SVGAGI. CDR3 coding DNA: TGTGCCAGCAAGACCGGGACAGAAACCTACGAGCAGTACTTC. It codes for CASKTGTETYEQYF.

The J gene is TRBJ2-1, the V gene TRBV9, with TRBD2 matching over 8 bases. Looked up from germline, CDR1 is SGDLS and CDR2 is YYNGEE. V lost 7 bases, J lost 3 bases, and 6 bases stayed unmatched. This CDR3 contains 14 residues. CDR3 region: CASSGRAGYNEQFF. In nucleotides, the CDR3 is TGTGCCAGCTCCGGGAGGGCCGGCTACAATGAGCAGTTCTTC.

In this sample, this clonotype turned up a few times. The chain is built from TRBV7-2 and TRBJ2-3, with 10 nucleotides matching TRBD1. The V and J ends lost 4 bases and 2 bases, in that order; junction bases with no gene match: 9. Per the germline V gene, CDR1 is SGHTA and CDR2 is FQGNSA. The CDR3 has 17 residues. The CDR3 nucleotides are TGTGCCAGCAGCTCATCCGGGACAGGGGTCCCCACAGATACGCAGTATTTT. The encoded protein is CASSSSGTGVPTDTQYF. Full variable domain (missing parts from reference TRBV7-2 and TRBJ2-3): GAGVSQSPSNKVTEKGKDVELRCDPISGHTALYWYRQSLGQGLEFLIYFQGNSAPDKSGLPSDRFSAERTGGSVSTLTIQRTQQEDSAVYLCASSSSGTGVPTDTQYFGPGTRLTVL.

This chain uses TRBV7-2 with TRBJ2-3; 10 bases are shared with TRBD2. The CDR3 sequence is 18 residues long. V was pared by 5 bases and J by 4 bases, with 15 bases of the junction left unmatched. CDR1 is SGHTA, CDR2 FQGNSA, per germline. The CDR3 DNA reads as TGTGCCAGCAGCCCCGTGCTAGCGGGAGTCCTTAGGGCAGATACGCAGTATTTT. This sequence encodes CASSPVLAGVLRADTQYF. Full variable domain (outside the CDR3, taken from reference TRBV7-2 and TRBJ2-3): GAGVSQSPSNKVTEKGKDVELRCDPISGHTALYWYRQSLGQGLEFLIYFQGNSAPDKSGLPSDRFSAERTGGSVSTLTIQRTQQEDSAVYLCASSPVLAGVLRADTQYFGPGTRLTVL.

This chain uses TRBV7-9 with TRBJ1-5, with unresolved D. Deletions cut 1 base from V and 3 bases from J, with 10 bases between. This CDR3 region has 15 residues. Germline values: CDR1 SEHNR, CDR2 FQNEAQ (reference sequence). The CDR3 bases are TGTGCCAGCAGCTTAGATGAAACAAACAATCAGCCCCAGCATTTT. Translating gives CASSLDETNNQPQHF.

J is TRBJ2-7 and V is TRBV6-2 or TRBV6-3; 8 bases map to TRBD2. The ends lost 5 bases at V and 3 bases at J; junction bases unmatched: 12. CDR3 size: 16 residues. Germline values: CDR1 MNHEY, CDR2 SVGEGT. In nucleotides, the CDR3 is TGTGCCAGCAGTCCCAGGATAAGAAGCGGGAGCTACGAGCAGTACTTC. It yields the protein CASSPRIRSGSYEQYF.

The CDR3 sequence: CASSDGLAINYEQYF. The DNA of the CDR3 is TGTGCCAGCAGCGACGGACTAGCGATCAACTACGAGCAGTACTTC. This chain connects TRBV7-9 to TRBJ2-7, with TRBD2 matching 9 bases. The CDR3 is 15 amino acids. Losses at the gene ends were 5 bases for V and 3 bases for J; bases not matched to a gene: 8. Germline V lookup: CDR1 SEHNR, CDR2 FQNEAQ (reference sequence).

This clonotype was observed a few times. V and J are TRBV27 and TRBJ1-1; D may be TRBD1 (6 bases). This CDR3 has 14 residues. CDR1 is MNHEY, CDR2 SMNVEV, per germline (reference sequence). V shed 4 bases and J shed 1 base, with 10 bases lying between them. The CDR3 is CASSSGGRNTEAFF. The CDR3 nucleotides read TGTGCCAGCAGTTCTGGGGGGCGGAACACTGAAGCTTTCTTT.

This clonotype was seen a handful of times. The V and J genes are TRBV28 and TRBJ2-3; D may be TRBD1 or TRBD2 (6 bases each). CDR1 is MDHEN, CDR2 SYDVKM, per germline. This CDR3 is built from 14 residues. The V gene lost 3 bases and the J gene lost 4 bases, with 11 bases spanning the gap. CDR3 DNA sequence: TGTGCCAGCAGTTTTGTGGGGGGCCCAGATACGCAGTATTTT. As protein: CASSFVGGPDTQYF.

This clonotype occurred a few times. The chain combines TRBV6-6 with TRBJ1-1; no firm D call. From germline, CDR1 is MNHNY and CDR2 SVGAGI (reference sequence). The CDR3 has 11 amino acids. The ends were cut back, 6 bases at V and 4 bases at J, with 6 bases in the middle. CDR3 sequence reads: CASSPATEAFF. The CDR3 DNA follows: TGTGCCAGCAGCCCGGCCACTGAAGCTTTCTTT.

The V gene is TRBV5-1, the J gene TRBJ2-1; a weak D match, TRBD2 (6 bases). The CDR3 sequence is 15 residues long. V was trimmed by 4 bases and J by 1 base, leaving 12 bases between them. Germline V gene data show CDR1 as SGHRS and CDR2 as YFSETQ. The CDR3 bases are TGCGCCAGCAGCCTTCGGGAGTTTTCCTACAATGAGCAGTTCTTC. It encodes CASSLREFSYNEQFF.

The V gene is TRBV12-3 or TRBV12-4, the J gene TRBJ2-7, with TRBD2 matching 12 bases. The junction had 4 bases not matched to a gene; V was cut back by 3 bases and J by 4 bases. This CDR3 is 15 amino acids long. The CDR3 DNA is TGTGCCAGCAGTTTGACTAGCGGGAGTATGTACGAGCAGTACTTC. This gives the protein CASSLTSGSMYEQYF.

At least ten counts were recorded for this clonotype. The CDR3 DNA sequence: TGTGCCAGCAGCTTTCGGGGGGCCGGGGAGCTGTTTTTT. Protein: CASSFRGAGELFF. The rearrangement joins TRBV13 to TRBJ2-2, with TRBD2 matching 7 bases. Germline loops: CDR1 PRHDT, CDR2 FYEKMQ (reference sequence). V shed 3 bases and J 6 bases; nucleotides not matched to a gene: 1. The CDR3 has 13 residues.